The clone carrying this TCR beta chain came up many times. The sample comes from a study of metastatic and nonmetastatic thyroid tumors. CDR1 is MDHEN and CDR2 is SYDVKM in the germline V gene. Trimming shortened V by 6 bases and J by 3 bases, and 18 bases separated the two germline ends. This CDR3 contains 15 residues. No patient had received any treatment before thyroid surgery. TCRdb reprocessed the PCR reads using MiXCR. Here the sample spans around 35,000 clones, roughly 15% being singletons. The chain is built from TRBV28 and TRBJ2-7; D is tentatively TRBD1 or TRBD2 (5 bases each). Sequenced: blood. This receptor was identified in a female donor with papillary thyroid cancer or a benign thyroid nodule (not recorded which). Some clones in this sample may be carry-over from other donors' samples. For the CDR3, the DNA is TGTGCCAGCAGCAGGGACCCCCCCGGCCTCTACGAGCAGTACTTC. Residues: CASSRDPPGLYEQYF.